This T cell receptor (beta chain) emerged from a study of blood T cell repertoires in COVID-19. V shed 1 base and J shed 3 bases, with 15 bases lying between them. The CDR3 runs to 16 residues. Germline CDR1 and CDR2: MDHEN and SYDVKM. Repertoires were generated with immunoSEQ multiplex PCR, while TCRdb's copy carries only in-frame clones and drops some. The repertoire holds roughly 230,000 clones, with around 84% as singletons. The sequenced sample consisted of peripheral blood. The receptor's source is a woman aged 80 or over with COVID-19, enrolled during active disease. V is TRBV28 and J is TRBJ1-1; weak D call: TRBD1 (5 bases). CDR3 in amino acids: CASSLYGAGWDTEAFF. The CDR3, as DNA: TGTGCCAGCAGTTTATATGGGGCAGGTTGGGACACTGAAGCTTTCTTT.